Below are 15 T cell receptor beta chains sequenced from a single sample in a study of breast tumors, draining lymph nodes, adjacent tissues. The lymph nodes were axillary draining lymph nodes from breast cancer patients. TCRdb reprocessed the multiplex PCR reads via MiXCR and lists one record per CDR3 protein. Seen here are some 170,000 distinct CDR3 sequences, 30% to 40% observed once, and the top ten hold around 4%. Sequencing was done on a sample of axillary lymph node tissue. The receptor source for this set is a female donor with breast cancer. Some clones in this sample may be carry-over from other donors' samples.

In its sample, this clonotype was seen many times. This sequence joins TRBV7-3 and TRBJ2-1; 7 bases are a match to TRBD1. CDR1 and CDR2 from the germline V gene are SGHTA and FQGTGA. The CDR3 runs to 16 residues. With 5 bases clipped from V and 0 bases from J, the junction kept 7 bases outside the gene matches. DNA for the CDR3: TGTGCCAGCAGCCAGGGGGTCGGTAGCTCCTACAATGAGCAGTTCTTC. Translated: CASSQGVGSSYNEQFF.

The chain joins TRBV7-8 to TRBJ2-3; D is unresolved. Germline CDR1 SGHVS, CDR2 FQNEAQ. This CDR3 has 18 amino acids. Trimming removed 5 bases from V and 2 bases from J, with 23 bases in between. The CDR3 DNA sequence: TGTGCCAGCAGCCTCTCCTTCCGCACTGGTACTATCACAGATACGCAGTATTTT. Translating it yields CASSLSFRTGTITDTQYF.

This clonotype was counted at least ten times. The V call is TRBV20-1, the J call TRBJ1-4; 8 bases are shared with TRBD1. Unmatched junction bases numbered 2, after V lost 2 bases and J lost 3 bases. This CDR3 has 14 amino acids. The V gene's germline CDR1 is DFQATT and CDR2 SNEGSKA (reference sequence). The DNA of the CDR3 is TGCAGTGCTAGACAGGGGGCGTCTAATGAAAAACTGTTTTTT. This encodes CSARQGASNEKLFF.

This clonotype was recorded at least ten times. The chain joins TRBV28 to TRBJ2-3, with TRBD2 matching 13 bases. The ends lost 2 bases at V and 8 bases at J; junction bases unmatched: 7. Germline V CDR1 and CDR2: MDHEN, SYDVKM. CDR3 length equals 16 residues. CDR3: CASSLKTSGRMGTQYF. CDR3 coding DNA: TGTGCCAGCAGTTTAAAGACTAGCGGGAGGATGGGTACGCAGTATTTT.

This clonotype was seen ten or more times. This chain links TRBV20-1 with TRBJ1-1; 10 bases match TRBD1. V dropped 4 bases and J dropped 5; count of bases not matched to a gene: 1. The CDR3 spans 12 residues. CDR1 and CDR2 from the germline V gene are DFQATT and SNEGSKA (reference sequence). CDR3 DNA sequence: TGCAGTGCTACGGGACAGGGGACTGAAGCTTTCTTT. Protein: CSATGQGTEAFF.

The V and J genes are TRBV11-1 and TRBJ2-3; D gene uncertain. Germline loops: CDR1 SGHAT, CDR2 FQDESV (reference sequence). The CDR3 sequence is 15 residues long. This CDR3 reads CARDPRLANTDTQYF. CDR3 sequence (DNA): TGTGCTAGAGACCCCCGCTTGGCGAACACAGATACGCAGTATTTT.

Many counts were recorded for this clonotype. V usage is TRBV5-1 and J usage is TRBJ2-2; TRBD1 agrees at 7 bases. Germline trimming cut 5 bases from V and 3 bases from J; bases unmatched to any gene: 4. Germline lookup yields CDR1 SGHRS and CDR2 YFSETQ. This CDR3 is 14 amino acids long. The CDR3 sequence: CASRGQADTGELFF. CDR3 DNA sequence: TGCGCCAGCAGAGGACAGGCAGACACCGGGGAGCTGTTTTTT.

The rearrangement joins TRBV27 to TRBJ1-1; D possibly corresponds to TRBD1 (5 bases). Trimming removed 4 bases at V and 6 bases at J, with 15 bases between. The germline V gene encodes CDR1 MNHEY and CDR2 SMNVEV (reference sequence). The CDR3 sequence is 14 residues long. CDR3 in amino acids: CASSYDRGEAEAFF. As DNA, the CDR3 is TGTGCCAGCAGTTACGACAGAGGAGAGGCTGAAGCTTTCTTT.

This clonotype was counted many times. In DNA, the CDR3 is TGCGCCAGCAGTGGGGCGGCTAGCGGGTCCTACGAGCAGTACTTC. It encodes CASSGAASGSYEQYF. This chain joins TRBV10-2 and TRBJ2-7; 8 nucleotides match TRBD2. Germline V gene sequence: CDR1 WSHSY, CDR2 SAAADI. This CDR3 has 15 amino acids. Losses at the gene ends were 4 bases for V and 1 base for J; bases not matched to a gene: 6.

As concerns this clonotype: No conserved phenylalanine or tryptophan is present at the end of the CDR3, so a read error is the likely explanation. The chain joins TRBV12-3 or TRBV12-4 to TRBJ2-7, with 10 bases fitting TRBD1. This CDR3 is built from 12 residues. Trimming took 7 bases from V and 5 from J; bases not matched to a gene: 2. Here the CDR3 DNA reads TGTGCCAGCACCGGGACAGGGGACGAGCAGTACCTC. Translation gives CASTGTGDEQYL.

V and J are TRBV7-9 and TRBJ1-2; D unclear. The CDR3 is 12 residues long. Germline assignment: CDR1 SEHNR and CDR2 FQNEAQ (reference sequence). CDR3 sequence (DNA): TGTGCGAGTGGTTCCCGTAACTATGGCTACACCTTC. This sequence encodes CASGSRNYGYTF.

To note about this clonotype: Being one base from a much bigger clone, this may be a read error. V usage is TRBV7-2 and J usage is TRBJ2-7; 8 positions agree with TRBD1. Germline CDR1 is SGHTA and CDR2 is FQGNSA. The CDR3 is 13 amino acids. V was clipped by 3 bases and J by 9 bases; unmatched bases: 7. The CDR3 DNA is TGTGCCAGCAGCTTGACAGGGGCCCACGGGCAGTACTTC. Translated, it gives CASSLTGAHGQYF.

The chain combines TRBV20-1 with TRBJ1-4; a possible D gene is TRBD1 (6 bases). Germline CDR1 and CDR2: DFQATT and SNEGSKA (reference sequence). Between the trimmed V and J ends, which lost 0 bases and 0 bases, there was a span of 20 bases. The CDR3 is 19 amino acids. The CDR3 DNA reads TGCAGTGCTAGAGATTTATCGGCGGGGGGCCTAGCAACTAATGAAAAACTGTTTTTT. Translated, it gives CSARDLSAGGLATNEKLFF.

The chain couples TRBV7-3 to TRBJ2-1; D might be TRBD2 (5 bases). The CDR3 totals 18 residues. Germline V gives CDR1 SGHTA, CDR2 FQGTGA. V shed 5 bases and J shed 0 bases, with 20 bases lying between them. CDR3 nucleotides: TGTGCCAGCAGCAGTGAGTCGGGTAGCGCAAGCTCCTACAATGAGCAGTTCTTC. It yields the protein CASSSESGSASSYNEQFF.

A word on this clonotype: A much larger clone lies a single base off, so this may be a read error. The chain couples TRBV20-1 to TRBJ1-5; unclear D gene. CDR1 and CDR2 from the germline V gene are DFQATT and SNEGSKA (reference sequence). There are 14 residues in the CDR3. The CDR3 coding sequence is TGCAGTGCTAGAGATCGAGTGGGCAATCCGCCCCAGCATTTT. Its protein is CSARDRVGNPPQHF.